The 29 T cell receptor beta chains below come from one sample, sequenced in a study of blood T cells in healthy people across ages. A second PCR of roughly 7 to 11 cycles used a sample-barcoded 5' primer and a J-beta primer mix. TCRdb itself ran the 5' RACE reads through MiXCR, one entry per CDR3 protein. The sample shows about 640,000 distinct CDR3 sequences, roughly 58% of them seen only once. The sample consisted of blood. The receptors come from a man aged 60-69 years in good health.

The chain has TRBV7-2 and TRBJ2-5; either TRBD1 or TRBD2 may fit D (7 bases each). CDR1 and CDR2 from the germline V gene are SGHTA and FQGNSA. The V end was cut by 2 bases, the J end by 5 bases, with 15 bases between. The CDR3 is 15 amino acids. This CDR3 reads CASSLQGGGRETQYF. As DNA, the CDR3 is TGTGCCAGCAGCTTACAGGGGGGGGGCAGGGAGACCCAGTACTTC. The variable domain in full, with the rest retrieved from reference TRBV7-2 and TRBJ2-5, is GAGVSQSPSNKVTEKGKDVELRCDPISGHTALYWYRQSLGQGLEFLIYFQGNSAPDKSGLPSDRFSAERTGGSVSTLTIQRTQQEDSAVYLCASSLQGGGRETQYFGPGTRLLVL.

The rearrangement uses TRBV28 and TRBJ2-3, with D possibly being TRBD1 (5 bases). The germline gives CDR1 MDHEN, CDR2 SYDVKM. The V gene lost 5 bases and the J gene lost 6 bases, with 12 bases spanning the gap. The CDR3 extends over 13 amino acids. The chain's CDR3 is CASSPGNRDTQYF. The CDR3 DNA reads TGTGCCAGCAGTCCGGGCAACAGGGATACGCAGTATTTT.

The chain links TRBV14 to TRBJ2-7; 7 positions agree with TRBD2. The assigned J gene may be wrong: the sequence end matches TRBJ2-5 better. The CDR3 sequence is 15 residues long. From germline, CDR1 is SGHDN and CDR2 FVKESK. CDR3 DNA sequence: TGTGCCAGCAGCCAAGATCTCGGCGGGAGTGGGACCCAGTACTTC. Protein product: CASSQDLGGSGTQYF.

The chain uses TRBV4-2 and TRBJ2-5, with a weak D call TRBD2 (6 bases). The CDR3 sequence is 14 residues long. The germline V gene has CDR1 LGHNA and CDR2 YNFKEQ. V was clipped by 0 bases and J by 5 bases, with 10 bases between them. Written as DNA, the CDR3 is TGTGCCAGCAGCCAAGACCGGGGGTATGAGACCCAGTACTTC. Residues: CASSQDRGYETQYF.

The rearrangement uses TRBV27 and TRBJ1-6; D unclear. The CDR3 has 16 residues. The germline V gene encodes CDR1 MNHEY and CDR2 SMNVEV (reference sequence). Trimming took off 0 bases at V and 13 bases at J, with 19 bases between the two ends. The CDR3, as DNA: TGTGCCAGCAGTTTATCGAAGGAGGTACCCCCGATGCCCCTCCACTTT. This sequence encodes CASSLSKEVPPMPLHF.

Note on this clonotype: Its ends do not fully match the called genes, so a read error is possible. This sequence joins TRBV3-1 and TRBJ2-1, with D possibly being TRBD2 (6 bases). The CDR3 is made up of 15 amino acids. In germline, CDR1 is LGHDT, CDR2 YNNKEL (reference sequence). CDR3 sequence reads: CASSPRVAAYNEQFF. The CDR3 nucleotides are TGTGCCAGCAGCCCAAGGGTAGCGGCCTATAATGAGCAGTTCTTC.

This clonotype showed up just a few times. The chain links TRBV6-5 to TRBJ2-1, with D unclear. Trimming cost V 6 bases and J 3 bases, with 9 bases left between them. The CDR3 consists of 13 residues. Germline CDR1 MNHEY, CDR2 SVGAGI. CDR3 nucleotide sequence: TGTGCCAGCAGGTTCCGGGTCTACAATGAGCAGTTCTTC. The encoded protein is CASRFRVYNEQFF.

The V and J genes are TRBV5-4 and TRBJ2-1; the match to TRBD1 covers 11 bases. V lost 6 bases, J lost 10 bases, and 6 bases stayed unmatched. The CDR3 length is 13 residues. Germline lookup yields CDR1 SGHNT and CDR2 YYREEE (reference sequence). The CDR3 reads CASKGQGEREQFF. CDR3 DNA: TGTGCCAGCAAGGGACAGGGGGAAAGAGAGCAGTTCTTC.

This clonotype was found a few times. This rearrangement joins TRBV4-1 to TRBJ2-1, with D possibly matching TRBD1 (6 bases). This CDR3 spans 16 amino acids. In germline, CDR1 is MGHRA, CDR2 YSYEKL. Trimming shortened V by 1 base and J by 2 bases, and 12 bases separated the two germline ends. The CDR3, as DNA: TGCGCCAGCAGCCAAGTGACAGGAACCCCCTACAATGAGCAGTTCTTC. This sequence encodes CASSQVTGTPYNEQFF.

The V and J genes are TRBV2 and TRBJ2-5; D call uncertain. V shed 5 bases and J shed 5 bases, with 9 bases lying between them. Germline lookup yields CDR1 SNHLY and CDR2 FYNNEI. The CDR3 is 12 amino acids. The CDR3 region has the DNA TGTGCCAGCAGTTACCATGGGGAGACCCAGTACTTC. Protein product: CASSYHGETQYF.

This clonotype was recorded a few times. The chain has TRBV7-9 and TRBJ2-5; D gene unclear. The germline CDR1 and CDR2 sequences are SEHNR and FQNEAQ (reference sequence). The V and J ends lost 5 bases and 6 bases respectively, with 7 bases between them. The CDR3 loop spans 11 amino acids. CDR3 region: CASSPGQTQYF. The CDR3 DNA reads as TGTGCCAGCAGCCCCGGGCAGACCCAGTACTTC. Full variable domain (remainder filled in from reference TRBV7-9 and TRBJ2-5): DTGVSQNPRHKITKRGQNVTFRCDPISEHNRLYWYRQTLGQGPEFLTYFQNEAQLEKSRLLSDRFSAERPKGSFSTLEIQRTEQGDSAMYLCASSPGQTQYFGPGTRLLVL.

The V call is TRBV6-2 or TRBV6-3, the J call TRBJ2-3; 8 nucleotides match TRBD2. Trimming at V came to 2 bases and at J to 6 bases, leaving 7 bases not matched to a gene. CDR3 length equals 15 residues. Germline V gene sequence: CDR1 MNHEY, CDR2 SVGEGT. The CDR3 loop is CASSYIDRLADTQYF. Written as DNA, the CDR3 is TGTGCCAGCAGTTACATAGACAGACTAGCGGATACGCAGTATTTT.

This clonotype turned up a few times. The chain uses TRBV5-1 and TRBJ2-7; no definite D call. There are 14 residues in the CDR3. The germline V gene encodes CDR1 SGHRS and CDR2 YFSETQ. V dropped 3 bases and J dropped 3 bases, with 13 bases sitting between them. The CDR3 nucleotides are TGCGCCAGCAGCTCCCGCGGAGAGCACTACGAGCAGTACTTC. Its protein product is CASSSRGEHYEQYF.

The chain combines TRBV7-2 with TRBJ2-1; 7 nucleotides match TRBD2. The CDR3 covers 15 residues. With V trimmed by 4 bases and J by 1 base, 4 bases remained unmatched. The germline V gene encodes CDR1 SGHTA and CDR2 FQGNSA. This CDR3 reads CASSWSGESYNEQFF. The CDR3 DNA sequence: TGTGCCAGCAGCTGGAGCGGGGAGTCCTACAATGAGCAGTTCTTC. The full variable domain, with the rest looked up from reference TRBV7-2 and TRBJ2-1, is GAGVSQSPSNKVTEKGKDVELRCDPISGHTALYWYRQSLGQGLEFLIYFQGNSAPDKSGLPSDRFSAERTGGSVSTLTIQRTQQEDSAVYLCASSWSGESYNEQFFGPGTRLTVL.

V is TRBV20-1 and J is TRBJ2-4, with D possibly matching TRBD2 (5 bases). The V end was cut by 2 bases, the J end by 0 bases, with 8 bases between. Germline CDR1 and CDR2: DFQATT and SNEGSKA (reference sequence). CDR3 length equals 14 residues. In DNA form, the CDR3 reads TGCAGTGCTAGATCGGCGGGAGCCAAAAACATTCAGTACTTC. It yields the protein CSARSAGAKNIQYF.

This rearrangement joins TRBV20-1 to TRBJ1-2, with D possibly TRBD1 on 6 matching bases. V shed 5 bases and J shed 6 bases, with 16 bases lying between them. Germline V gives CDR1 DFQATT, CDR2 SNEGSKA (reference sequence). The length of the CDR3 is 13 residues. Written as DNA, the CDR3 is TGCAGTGCTCGACAGGTCTCACGGGATGGCTACACCTTC. Translation gives CSARQVSRDGYTF.

This chain joins TRBV5-1 and TRBJ2-5; 11 bases map to TRBD2. With the DNA end fitting TRBJ2-7 better, the J assignment may be wrong. Germline values: CDR1 SGHRS, CDR2 YFSETQ. This CDR3 spans 14 amino acids. The chain's CDR3 is CASSVGTSGIEQYF. Written as DNA, the CDR3 is TGCGCCAGCAGCGTCGGGACTAGCGGAATCGAGCAGTACTTC.

This chain links TRBV29-1 with TRBJ2-3; D unclear. CDR3 length: 14 amino acids. V shed 7 bases and J shed 0 bases, with 14 bases lying between them. Per the germline V gene, CDR1 is SQVTM and CDR2 is ANQGSEA. The CDR3 bases are TGCAGCGGGTCTAACAGAGCTAGCACAGATACGCAGTATTTT. It yields the protein CSGSNRASTDTQYF.

The chain combines TRBV29-1 with TRBJ1-2; D is unclear. Germline lookup yields CDR1 SQVTM and CDR2 ANQGSEA. V shed 3 bases and J shed 5 bases, with 13 bases lying between them. The CDR3 has 13 residues. The CDR3 DNA reads as TGCAGCGTTGACGACGGACGTAGATATGGCTACACCTTC. Encoded protein: CSVDDGRRYGYTF. The whole variable domain, filled in from reference TRBV29-1 and TRBJ1-2, reads SAVISQKPSRDICQRGTSLTIQCQVDSQVTMMFWYRQQPGQSLTLIATANQGSEATYESGFVIDKFPISRPNLTFSTLTVSNMSPEDSSIYLCSVDDGRRYGYTFGSGTRLTVV.

This sequence joins TRBV5-1 and TRBJ2-3; D is unresolved. The CDR3 runs 18 residues. Trimming shortened V by 4 bases and J by 0 bases, and 21 bases separated the two germline ends. Germline assignment: CDR1 SGHRS and CDR2 YFSETQ. The CDR3 DNA follows: TGCGCCAGCAGCCCGACCAACAACGTCCCCACTAGCACAGATACGCAGTATTTT. It encodes CASSPTNNVPTSTDTQYF. The full variable domain, completed using reference TRBV5-1 and TRBJ2-3, is KAGVTQTPRYLIKTRGQQVTLSCSPISGHRSVSWYQQTPGQGLQFLFEYFSETQRNKGNFPGRFSGRQFSNSRSEMNVSTLELGDSALYLCASSPTNNVPTSTDTQYFGPGTRLTVL.

The chain employs TRBV29-1 and TRBJ1-2; D gene ambiguous. Germline V gives CDR1 SQVTM, CDR2 ANQGSEA. V lost 3 bases and J 1 base, leaving 3 bases between the germline ends. This CDR3 comprises 11 residues. CDR3 region: CSVEINYGYTF. CDR3 coding DNA: TGCAGCGTTGAGATTAACTATGGCTACACCTTC.

This chain uses TRBV7-9 with TRBJ2-4, with no clear D. CDR3 length: 12 residues. V lost 5 bases and J 6 bases, leaving 8 bases between the germline ends. Germline values: CDR1 SEHNR, CDR2 FQNEAQ (reference sequence). The CDR3 DNA follows: TGTGCCAGCAGCATCTCAATAAACATTCAGTACTTC. Residues: CASSISINIQYF.

Regarding this clonotype: One end of the junction does not line up with germline, which may come from a read error. The V and J genes are TRBV3-1 and TRBJ2-3; D gene unclear. This CDR3 comprises 13 residues. Per the germline V gene, CDR1 is LGHDT and CDR2 is YNNKEL (reference sequence). The chain's CDR3 is CTSSQDGERTQYF. Here the CDR3 DNA reads TGTACCAGCAGCCAAGATGGTGAGCGTACGCAGTATTTT.

The V and J genes are TRBV5-1 and TRBJ1-2; D is unclear. Looked up from germline, CDR1 is SGHRS and CDR2 is YFSETQ. Deletions cut 7 bases from V and 4 bases from J, with 17 bases between. The CDR3 totals 14 residues. CDR3 region: CASAPRAGGYGYTF. The DNA for the CDR3 is TGCGCCAGCGCCCCGCGGGCAGGTGGCTATGGCTACACCTTC.

The chain uses TRBV6-1 and TRBJ2-1; TRBD1 agrees at 11 bases. The CDR3 sequence is 15 residues long. V was pared by 2 bases and J by 8 bases, with 5 bases of the junction left unmatched. The germline CDR1 and CDR2 sequences are MNHNS and SASEGT. The CDR3 reads CASSELGTGGDEQFF. The CDR3 nucleotides read TGTGCCAGCAGTGAATTGGGGACAGGGGGGGATGAGCAGTTCTTC.

V gene TRBV4-3 combines with J gene TRBJ2-3; D tentatively fits TRBD1 or TRBD2 (5 bases each). This CDR3 has 15 amino acids. Per the germline V gene, CDR1 is LGHNA and CDR2 is YSLEER. Trimming stripped 2 bases from V and 1 base from J, with 10 bases between. This chain's CDR3 is CASSQTGRGTDTQYF. Here the CDR3 DNA reads TGCGCCAGCAGCCAAACGGGACGGGGCACAGATACGCAGTATTTT.

This chain connects TRBV7-9 to TRBJ1-6; D is uncertain. With 6 bases removed from V and 6 bases from J, the gap between germline ends came to 15 bases. CDR3 length: 15 amino acids. In germline, CDR1 is SEHNR, CDR2 FQNEAQ (reference sequence). The CDR3 DNA reads as TGTGCCAGCAGTCCTGGGTCCGGCACTAATTCACCCCTCCACTTT. Its protein is CASSPGSGTNSPLHF.

The gene calls are TRBV12-3 or TRBV12-4 and TRBJ1-2; TRBD1 aligns across 7 bases. The CDR3 loop spans 14 amino acids. With 5 bases clipped from V and 4 bases from J, the junction kept 7 bases outside the gene matches. The CDR3 reads CASSPGGPLYGYTF. For the CDR3, the DNA is TGTGCCAGCAGTCCAGGGGGGCCGCTCTATGGCTACACCTTC.

V gene TRBV7-9 combines with J gene TRBJ2-4, with D maybe TRBD2 (5 bases). CDR1 SEHNR and CDR2 FQNEAQ come from the germline V gene (reference sequence). Between the trimmed V and J ends, which lost 7 bases and 0 bases, there was a span of 16 bases. The CDR3 runs 16 residues. This CDR3 reads CASTLETTLAKNIQYF. Written as DNA, the CDR3 is TGTGCCAGCACTCTAGAGACTACCCTAGCCAAAAACATTCAGTACTTC.